This T cell receptor (beta chain) was documented in a study of CD8 T cells in Susac syndrome. Study conclusions and caveats: Susac-specific public clones found in total CD8+ repertoires numbered about 17, and those in CD8+ TEMRA repertoires numbered several.

Of note for this clonotype: The antigen is not known.

The V and J ends lost 4 bases and 4 bases, in that order; junction bases with no gene match: 5. Germline V CDR1 and CDR2: SQVTM, ANQGSEA. There are 13 residues in the CDR3. RNA totalling about 0.5 to 1 ug underwent reverse transcription with random hexamers. One entry per CDR3 protein results from TCRdb running MiXCR on the immunoSEQ multiplex PCR reads. The data hold about 140,000 distinct CDR3 sequences, with approximately 95% observed a single time. The source material was CD8+ T cells from PBMCs. This receptor was identified in a human donor with Susac syndrome. The genes are TRBV29-1 and TRBJ2-3; 7 positions match TRBD2. This chain's CDR3 is CSVGLRGADTQYF. The CDR3 DNA is TGCAGCGTTGGCCTACGGGGGGCAGATACGCAGTATTTT.